These 3 T cell receptor beta chains were sequenced from one sample in a study of beta chain features in type 1 diabetes. Since all of the isolated RNA was reverse transcribed, expressed TCRB transcripts were what got sequenced. Assay: immunoSEQ multiplex PCR; the TCRdb copy retains only in-frame clones and omits some. The table lists some 99,000 clones, roughly 43% of them singletons. The specimen sequenced was stem cell memory CD4+ T cells from blood. Receptor source: a woman aged 18 to 35 in good health.

The V call is TRBV11-2, the J call TRBJ2-1; TRBD2 matches 12 bases. J gave up 7 bases and V 1 base, and 2 bases lay outside the gene matches. CDR1 SGHAT and CDR2 FQNNGV come from the germline V gene. The CDR3 consists of 15 residues. The CDR3 region has the DNA TGTGCCAGCAGCTTAGGGACTAGCGGGAAGAATGAGCAGTTCTTC. This sequence encodes CASSLGTSGKNEQFF.

V and J are TRBV27 and TRBJ2-7; 7 bases line up with TRBD1. There are 13 residues in the CDR3. Germline-derived CDR1 and CDR2 are MNHEY and SMNVEV (reference sequence). V shed 7 bases and J 2 bases; nucleotides not matched to a gene: 5. The CDR3 reads CASTTGTAYEQYF. CDR3 sequence (DNA): TGTGCCAGCACTACCGGGACAGCCTACGAGCAGTACTTC.

This chain links TRBV19 with TRBJ2-5, with a possible D match to TRBD1 (6 bases). CDR1 and CDR2 from the germline V gene are LNHDA and SQIVND (reference sequence). The CDR3 loop spans 13 amino acids. The V gene lost 7 bases and the J gene lost 9 bases, with 18 bases spanning the gap. The CDR3 loop is CASTGGRGSAQYF. CDR3 nucleotide sequence: TGTGCCAGTACTGGCGGCAGGGGTTCGGCCCAGTACTTC.